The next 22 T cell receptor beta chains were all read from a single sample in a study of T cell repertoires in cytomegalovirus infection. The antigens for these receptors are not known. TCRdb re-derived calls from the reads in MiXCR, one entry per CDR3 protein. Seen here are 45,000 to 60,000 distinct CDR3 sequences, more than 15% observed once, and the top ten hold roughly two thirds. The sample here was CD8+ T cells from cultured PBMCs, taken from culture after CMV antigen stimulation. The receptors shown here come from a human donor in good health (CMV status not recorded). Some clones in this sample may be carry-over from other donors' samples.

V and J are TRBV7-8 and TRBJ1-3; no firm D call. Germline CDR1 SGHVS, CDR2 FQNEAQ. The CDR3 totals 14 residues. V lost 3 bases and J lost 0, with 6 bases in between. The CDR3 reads CASSFANSGNTIYF. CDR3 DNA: TGTGCCAGCAGCTTTGCGAACTCTGGAAACACCATATATTTT.

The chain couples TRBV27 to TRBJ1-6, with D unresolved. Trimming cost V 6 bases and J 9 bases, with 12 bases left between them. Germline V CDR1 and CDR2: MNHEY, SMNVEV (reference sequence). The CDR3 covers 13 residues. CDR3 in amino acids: CASRLGKGSPLHF. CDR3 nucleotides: TGTGCCAGCAGGCTCGGGAAGGGTTCACCCCTCCACTTT.

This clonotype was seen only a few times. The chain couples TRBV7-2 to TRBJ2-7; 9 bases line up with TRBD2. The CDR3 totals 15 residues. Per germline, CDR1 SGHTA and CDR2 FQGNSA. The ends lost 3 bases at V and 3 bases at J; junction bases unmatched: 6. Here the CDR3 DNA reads TGTGCCAGCAGCTTCACTAGCGGGCCTCACTACGAGCAGTACTTC. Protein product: CASSFTSGPHYEQYF.

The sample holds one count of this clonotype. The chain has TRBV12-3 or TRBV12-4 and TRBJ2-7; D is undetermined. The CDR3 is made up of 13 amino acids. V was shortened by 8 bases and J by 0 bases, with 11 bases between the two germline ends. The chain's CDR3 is CASRPGHSYEQYF. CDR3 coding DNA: TGTGCCAGCCGGCCGGGCCACTCCTACGAGCAGTACTTC.

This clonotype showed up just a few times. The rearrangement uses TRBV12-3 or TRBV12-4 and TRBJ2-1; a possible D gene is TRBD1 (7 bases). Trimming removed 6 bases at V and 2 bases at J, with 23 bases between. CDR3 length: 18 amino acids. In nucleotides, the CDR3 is TGTGCCAGCAGCGAGGAACCGGAGGGGGCAAACACCTACAATGAGCAGTTCTTC. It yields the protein CASSEEPEGANTYNEQFF.

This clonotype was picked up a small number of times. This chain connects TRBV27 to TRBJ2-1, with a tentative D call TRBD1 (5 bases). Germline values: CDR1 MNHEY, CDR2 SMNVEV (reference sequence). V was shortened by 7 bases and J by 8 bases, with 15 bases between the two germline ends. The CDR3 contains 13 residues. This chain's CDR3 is CASTSPRADEQFF. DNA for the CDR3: TGTGCCAGCACCTCCCCCAGGGCTGATGAGCAGTTCTTC.

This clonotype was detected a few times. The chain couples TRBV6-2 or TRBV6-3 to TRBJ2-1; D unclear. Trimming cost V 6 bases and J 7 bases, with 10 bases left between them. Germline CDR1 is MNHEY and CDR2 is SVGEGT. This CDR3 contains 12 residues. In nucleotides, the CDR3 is TGTGCCAGCAGCGTCTCGCGGAATGAGCAGTTCTTC. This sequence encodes CASSVSRNEQFF.

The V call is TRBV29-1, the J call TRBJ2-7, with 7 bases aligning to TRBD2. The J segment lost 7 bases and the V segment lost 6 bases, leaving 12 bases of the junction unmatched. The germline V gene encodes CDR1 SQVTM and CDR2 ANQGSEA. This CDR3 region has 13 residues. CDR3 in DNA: TGCAGCGTGCCCGGACTAGTGAGCTGGGAGCAGTACTTC. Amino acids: CSVPGLVSWEQYF.

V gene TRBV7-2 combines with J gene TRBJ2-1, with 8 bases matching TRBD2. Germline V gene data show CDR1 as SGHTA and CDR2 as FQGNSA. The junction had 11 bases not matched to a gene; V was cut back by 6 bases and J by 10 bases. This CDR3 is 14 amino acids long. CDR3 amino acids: CASSSIRGGGEQFF. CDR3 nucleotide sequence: TGTGCCAGCAGTTCCATTCGGGGGGGAGGGGAGCAGTTCTTC.

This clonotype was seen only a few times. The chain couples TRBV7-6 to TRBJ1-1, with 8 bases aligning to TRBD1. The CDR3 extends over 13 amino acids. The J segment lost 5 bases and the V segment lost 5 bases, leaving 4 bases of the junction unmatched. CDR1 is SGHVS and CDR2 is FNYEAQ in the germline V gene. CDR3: CASSLTGGTEAFF. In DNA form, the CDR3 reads TGTGCCAGCAGCCTCACAGGGGGAACTGAAGCTTTCTTT.

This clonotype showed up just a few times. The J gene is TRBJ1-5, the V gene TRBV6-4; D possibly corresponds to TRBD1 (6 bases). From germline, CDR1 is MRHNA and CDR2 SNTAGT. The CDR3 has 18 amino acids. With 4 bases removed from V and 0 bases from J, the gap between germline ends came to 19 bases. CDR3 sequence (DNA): TGTGCCAGCAGTGGGGGTAGTGTCAGGGGCTATAGCAATCAGCCCCAGCATTTT. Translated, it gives CASSGGSVRGYSNQPQHF.

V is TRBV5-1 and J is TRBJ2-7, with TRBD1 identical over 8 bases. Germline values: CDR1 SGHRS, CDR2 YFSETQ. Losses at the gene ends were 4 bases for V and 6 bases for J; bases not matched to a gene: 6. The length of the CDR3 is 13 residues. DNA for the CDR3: TGCGCCAGCAGCCCCGGGACAGGTGGCGAGCAGTACTTC. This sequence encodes CASSPGTGGEQYF.

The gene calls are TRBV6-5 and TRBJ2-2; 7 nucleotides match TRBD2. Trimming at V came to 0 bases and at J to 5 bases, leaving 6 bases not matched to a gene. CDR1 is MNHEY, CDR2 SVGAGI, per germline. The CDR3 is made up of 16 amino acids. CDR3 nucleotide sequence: TGTGCCAGCAGTTACTCGACGGCTAGCGGAACCGGGGAGCTGTTTTTT. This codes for CASSYSTASGTGELFF.

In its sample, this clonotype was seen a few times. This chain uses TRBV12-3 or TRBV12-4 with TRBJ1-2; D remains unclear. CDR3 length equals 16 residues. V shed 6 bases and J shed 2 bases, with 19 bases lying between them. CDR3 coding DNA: TGTGCCAGCAGCCATCCTAAAGAAGGGCCGAACTATGGCTACACCTTC. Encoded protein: CASSHPKEGPNYGYTF.

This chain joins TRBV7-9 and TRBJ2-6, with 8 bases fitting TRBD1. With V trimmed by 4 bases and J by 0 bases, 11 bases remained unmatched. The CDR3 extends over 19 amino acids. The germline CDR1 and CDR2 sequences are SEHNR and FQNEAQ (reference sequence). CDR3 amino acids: CASSSPRTGLSSGANVLTF. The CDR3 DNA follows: TGTGCCAGCAGCTCCCCCCGGACAGGGCTAAGCTCTGGGGCCAACGTCCTGACTTTC. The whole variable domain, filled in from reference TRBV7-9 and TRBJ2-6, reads DTGVSQNPRHKITKRGQNVTFRCDPISEHNRLYWYRQTLGQGPEFLTYFQNEAQLEKSRLLSDRFSAERPKGSFSTLEIQRTEQGDSAMYLCASSSPRTGLSSGANVLTFGAGSRLTVL.

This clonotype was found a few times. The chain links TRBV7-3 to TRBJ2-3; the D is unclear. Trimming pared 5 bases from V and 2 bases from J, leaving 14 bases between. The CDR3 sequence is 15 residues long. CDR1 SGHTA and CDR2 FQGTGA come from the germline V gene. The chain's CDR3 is CASSPRALNTDTQYF. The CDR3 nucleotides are TGTGCCAGCAGCCCCCGGGCCTTAAACACAGATACGCAGTATTTT.

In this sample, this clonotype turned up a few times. CDR3: CASSLRGGIALAGANVLTF. The CDR3 region has the DNA TGTGCCAGCAGTTTACGGGGGGGCATAGCTTTAGCTGGGGCCAACGTCCTGACTTTC. The J gene is TRBJ2-6, the V gene TRBV12-3 or TRBV12-4; 8 nucleotides line up with TRBD2. This CDR3 region has 19 residues. Losses at the gene ends were 2 bases for V and 2 bases for J; bases not matched to a gene: 11.

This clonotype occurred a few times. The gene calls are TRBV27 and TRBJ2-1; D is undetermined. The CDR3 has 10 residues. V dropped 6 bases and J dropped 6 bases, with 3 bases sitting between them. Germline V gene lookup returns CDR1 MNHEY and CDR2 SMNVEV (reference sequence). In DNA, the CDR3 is TGTGCCAGCAGGGGCAATGAGCAGTTCTTC. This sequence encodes CASRGNEQFF.

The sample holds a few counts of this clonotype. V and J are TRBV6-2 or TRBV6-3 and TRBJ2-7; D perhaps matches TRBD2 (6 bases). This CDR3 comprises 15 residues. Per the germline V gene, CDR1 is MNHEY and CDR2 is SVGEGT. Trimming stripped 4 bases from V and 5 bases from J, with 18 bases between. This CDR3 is CASSFGDRPGDEQYF. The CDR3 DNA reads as TGTGCCAGCAGTTTTGGGGACCGGCCGGGGGACGAGCAGTACTTC.

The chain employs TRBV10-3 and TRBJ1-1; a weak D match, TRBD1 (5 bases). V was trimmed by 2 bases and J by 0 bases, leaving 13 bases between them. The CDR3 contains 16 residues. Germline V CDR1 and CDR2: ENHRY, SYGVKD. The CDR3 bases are TGTGCCATCAGTGAGAGAGGGGCGGGGGTGAACACTGAAGCTTTCTTT. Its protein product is CAISERGAGVNTEAFF.

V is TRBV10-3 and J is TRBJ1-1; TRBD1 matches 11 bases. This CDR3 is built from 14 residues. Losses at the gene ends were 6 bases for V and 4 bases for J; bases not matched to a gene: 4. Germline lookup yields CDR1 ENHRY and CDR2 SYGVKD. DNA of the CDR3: TGTGCCATCAGCCGTGGGACAGGGGGCACTGAAGCTTTCTTT. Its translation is CAISRGTGGTEAFF.

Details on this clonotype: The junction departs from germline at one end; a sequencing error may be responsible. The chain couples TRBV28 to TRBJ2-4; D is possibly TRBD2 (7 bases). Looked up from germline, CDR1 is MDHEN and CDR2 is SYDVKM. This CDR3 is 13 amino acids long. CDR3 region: CASSLGLGGPGGF. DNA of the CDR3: TGTGCCAGCAGTTTAGGCCTCGGGGGGCCTGGGGGTTTC.